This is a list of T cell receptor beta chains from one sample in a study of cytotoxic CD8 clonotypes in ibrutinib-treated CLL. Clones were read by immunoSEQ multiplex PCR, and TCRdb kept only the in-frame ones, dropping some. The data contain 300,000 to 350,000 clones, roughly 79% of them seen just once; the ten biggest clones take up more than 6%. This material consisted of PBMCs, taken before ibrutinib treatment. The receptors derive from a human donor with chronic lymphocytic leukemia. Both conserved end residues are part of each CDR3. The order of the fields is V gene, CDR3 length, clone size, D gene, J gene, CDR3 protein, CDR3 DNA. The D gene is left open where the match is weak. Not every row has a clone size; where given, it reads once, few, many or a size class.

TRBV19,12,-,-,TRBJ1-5,CASSQSNQPQHF,TGTGCCAGTAGCCAGAGCAATCAGCCCCAGCATTTT
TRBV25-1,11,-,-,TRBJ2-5,CASGVGETQYF,TGTGCCAGCGGAGTGGGAGAGACCCAGTACTTC
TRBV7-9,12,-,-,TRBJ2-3,CASSLGTDTQYF,TGTGCCAGCAGCTTAGGCACAGATACGCAGTATTTT
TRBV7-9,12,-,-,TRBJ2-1,CASSLVNGEQFF,TGTGCCAGCAGCTTAGTAAACGGCGAGCAGTTCTTC
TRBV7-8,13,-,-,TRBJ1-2,CASSLVPVHGYTF,TGTGCCAGCAGCTTAGTGCCGGTCCATGGCTACACCTTC
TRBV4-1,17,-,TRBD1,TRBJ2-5,CASSPQPLGTVQETQYF,TGCGCCAGCAGCCCCCAACCGTTGGGGACAGTCCAAGAGACCCAGTACTTC
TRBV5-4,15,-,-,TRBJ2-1,CASSFPLSSVNEQFF,TGTGCCAGCAGCTTTCCTCTCTCCAGCGTAAATGAGCAGTTCTTC
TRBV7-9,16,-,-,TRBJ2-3,CASTIGTSGARGTQYF,TGTGCCAGCACCATAGGAACCTCGGGTGCGCGTGGTACGCAGTATTTT
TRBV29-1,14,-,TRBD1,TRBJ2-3,CSVLPGQGAGTQYF,TGCAGCGTTCTTCCGGGACAGGGGGCTGGCACGCAGTATTTT
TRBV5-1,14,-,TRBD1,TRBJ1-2,CASSLSRQGFGYTF,TGCGCCAGCAGCCTTAGCCGACAGGGATTCGGCTACACCTTC
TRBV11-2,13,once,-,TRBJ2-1,CASSLDRPNEQFF,TGTGCCAGCAGCTTAGATAGACCAAATGAGCAGTTCTTC
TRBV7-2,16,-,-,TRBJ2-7,CASSLAGSWVTVEQYF,TGTGCCAGCAGCTTAGCGGGGTCGTGGGTGACGGTCGAGCAGTACTTC
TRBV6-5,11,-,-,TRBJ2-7,CASRAIYEQYF,TGTGCCAGCAGAGCGATCTACGAGCAGTACTTC
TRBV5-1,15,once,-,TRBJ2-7,CASSLGASEGYEQYF,TGCGCCAGCAGCTTGGGGGCCAGCGAGGGCTACGAGCAGTACTTC
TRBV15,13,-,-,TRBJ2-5,CATSRPGGETQYF,TGTGCCACCAGCAGACCCGGTGGAGAGACCCAGTACTTC
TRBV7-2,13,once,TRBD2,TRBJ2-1,CAGGTSGYNEQFF,TGTGCCGGGGGGACTAGCGGCTACAATGAGCAGTTCTTC
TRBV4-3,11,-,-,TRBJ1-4,CASRSGGPLFF,TGCGCCAGCCGAAGCGGGGGGCCATTGTTTTTT
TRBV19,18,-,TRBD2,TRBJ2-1,CASSTRGPGSGRDNEQFF,TGTGCCAGTAGTACGAGGGGCCCGGGGAGCGGGAGGGACAATGAGCAGTTCTTC
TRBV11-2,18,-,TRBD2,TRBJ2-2,CASSLQLAGSTYTGELFF,TGTGCCAGCAGCTTACAACTAGCGGGCAGTACATACACCGGGGAGCTGTTTTTT
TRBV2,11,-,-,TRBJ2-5,CANRVLETQYF,TGTGCCAACCGAGTTCTAGAGACCCAGTACTTC
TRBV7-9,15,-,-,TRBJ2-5,CASSVPYEDGETQYF,TGTGCCAGCAGCGTACCTTATGAGGACGGGGAGACCCAGTACTTC
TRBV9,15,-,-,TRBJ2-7,CASSVVAADTYEQYF,TGTGCCAGCAGCGTAGTAGCGGCCGATACCTACGAGCAGTACTTC
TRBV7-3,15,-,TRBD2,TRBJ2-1,CASSPGLQTYNEQFF,TGTGCCAGCAGCCCGGGACTACAGACCTACAATGAGCAGTTCTTC
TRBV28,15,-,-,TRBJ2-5,CASSRGDGAQETQYF,TGTGCCAGCAGTAGAGGGGATGGGGCCCAAGAGACCCAGTACTTC
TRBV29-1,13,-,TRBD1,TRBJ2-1,CSVGGTGGREQFF,TGCAGCGTCGGCGGGACAGGGGGCAGGGAGCAGTTCTTC
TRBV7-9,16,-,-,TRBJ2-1,CASSLGLLSSYNEQFF,TGTGCCAGCAGCTTAGGGCTACTTTCTTCCTACAATGAGCAGTTCTTC
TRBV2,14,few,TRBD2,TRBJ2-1,CASPPGLALNEQFF,TGTGCCAGCCCCCCGGGACTAGCATTAAATGAGCAGTTCTTC
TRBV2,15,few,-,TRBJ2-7,CASRKTRGWPYEQYF,TGTGCCAGCAGGAAGACCCGGGGTTGGCCCTACGAGCAGTACTTC
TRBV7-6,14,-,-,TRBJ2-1,CASTLEPQGNEQFF,TGTGCCAGCACCCTAGAACCCCAGGGGAATGAGCAGTTCTTC
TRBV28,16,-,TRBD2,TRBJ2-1,CASSGGLAGAKNEQFF,TGTGCCAGCAGTGGAGGACTAGCGGGAGCGAAAAATGAGCAGTTCTTC
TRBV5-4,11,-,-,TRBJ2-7,CASSEKYEQYF,TGTGCCAGCAGCGAAAAGTACGAGCAGTACTTC
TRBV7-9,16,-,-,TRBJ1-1,CASSLVPVEGDTEAFF,TGTGCCAGCAGCTTAGTACCCGTGGAGGGAGACACTGAAGCTTTCTTT
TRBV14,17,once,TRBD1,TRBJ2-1,CASSQQPQGVSYNEQFF,TGTGCCAGCAGCCAACAGCCTCAGGGGGTCTCCTACAATGAGCAGTTCTTC
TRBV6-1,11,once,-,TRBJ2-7,CASSPSYEQYF,TGTGCCAGCAGCCCGTCCTACGAGCAGTACTTC
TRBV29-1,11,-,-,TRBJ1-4,CSVERGEKLFF,TGCAGCGTTGAAAGGGGTGAAAAACTGTTTTTT
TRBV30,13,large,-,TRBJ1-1,CAWREKGWTEAFF,TGTGCCTGGAGGGAGAAGGGGTGGACTGAAGCTTTCTTT
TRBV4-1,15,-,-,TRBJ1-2,CASSQVSPGTYGYTF,TGCGCCAGCAGCCAAGTGAGCCCAGGGACATATGGCTACACCTTC
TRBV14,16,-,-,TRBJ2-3,CASSQGVNGRTDTQYF,TGTGCCAGCAGCCAGGGCGTAAACGGACGCACAGATACGCAGTATTTT
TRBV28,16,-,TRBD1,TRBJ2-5,CAASLDRGDFQETQYF,TGTGCCGCCTCCCTGGACAGGGGGGATTTTCAAGAGACCCAGTACTTC
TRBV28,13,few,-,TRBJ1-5,CASRTTGYQPQHF,TGTGCCAGCCGGACAACAGGGTATCAGCCCCAGCATTTT
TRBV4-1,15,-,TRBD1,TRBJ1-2,CASSRGQGKDYGYTF,TGCGCCAGCAGCCGCGGACAGGGGAAAGACTATGGCTACACCTTC
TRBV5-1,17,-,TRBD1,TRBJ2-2,CASSLRAQGANTGELFF,TGCGCCAGCAGCTTAAGGGCACAGGGGGCGAACACCGGGGAGCTGTTTTTT
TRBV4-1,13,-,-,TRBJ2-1,CASSQVSSDEQFF,TGCGCCAGCAGCCAAGTTTCGTCGGATGAGCAGTTCTTC
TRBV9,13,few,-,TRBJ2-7,CASSVGLSYEQYF,TGTGCCAGCAGCGTAGGACTGTCGTACGAGCAGTACTTC
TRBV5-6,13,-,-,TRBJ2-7,CASSSDRHYEQYF,TGTGCCAGCAGCAGCGACAGACACTACGAGCAGTACTTC
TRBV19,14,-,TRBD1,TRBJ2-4,CASSRPGQGLFQYF,TGTGCCAGTAGTCGACCGGGACAGGGCCTATTTCAGTACTTC
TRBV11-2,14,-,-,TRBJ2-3,CASGSGPFTDTQYF,TGTGCCAGCGGATCTGGACCCTTCACAGATACGCAGTATTTT
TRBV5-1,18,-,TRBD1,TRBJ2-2,CASSLSSTGGVKAGELFF,TGCGCCAGCAGCTTGTCCTCGACAGGGGGCGTTAAGGCCGGGGAGCTGTTTTTT
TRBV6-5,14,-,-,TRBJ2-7,CASRRRGLSYEQYF,TGTGCCAGCAGGAGACGGGGGCTCTCCTACGAGCAGTACTTC